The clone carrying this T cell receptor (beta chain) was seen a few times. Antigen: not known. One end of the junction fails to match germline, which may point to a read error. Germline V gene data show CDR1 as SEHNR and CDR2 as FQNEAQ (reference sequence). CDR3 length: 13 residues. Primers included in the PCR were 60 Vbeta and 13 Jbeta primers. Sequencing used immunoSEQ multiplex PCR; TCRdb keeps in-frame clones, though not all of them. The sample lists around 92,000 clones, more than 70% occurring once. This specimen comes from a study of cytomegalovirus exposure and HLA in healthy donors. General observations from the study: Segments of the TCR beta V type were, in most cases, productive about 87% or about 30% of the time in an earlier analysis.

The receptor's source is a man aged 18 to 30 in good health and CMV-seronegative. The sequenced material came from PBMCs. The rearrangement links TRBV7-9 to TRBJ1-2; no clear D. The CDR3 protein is CSSSRDERVSYTF. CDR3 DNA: TGTTCCAGCAGCCGTGACGAACGGGTTAGCTACACCTTC.